A single sample is the source of the 9 T cell receptor beta chains below, sequenced in a study of T cell responses to AZD1222 COVID-19 vaccine. Sequenced by immunoSEQ multiplex PCR; TCRdb stores in-frame clones only, minus some. The repertoire holds about 110,000 clones, with over 75% as singletons. The specimen comprised peripheral blood, sampled on day 0 of AZD1222 vaccination. These receptors came from an adult in good health.

The count of this clone is one. The J gene is TRBJ2-5, the V gene TRBV7-9; 8 nucleotides match TRBD1. Losses at the gene ends were 6 bases for V and 7 bases for J; bases not matched to a gene: 13. The CDR3 length is 15 residues. In germline, CDR1 is SEHNR, CDR2 FQNEAQ (reference sequence). This chain's CDR3 is CASSPPPTGDGTQYF. CDR3 in DNA: TGTGCCAGCAGTCCACCCCCGACAGGGGATGGGACCCAGTACTTC.

The rearrangement links TRBV19 to TRBJ2-7; TRBD1 is a possible D gene (6 bases). CDR3 length: 17 residues. Germline CDR1 reads LNHDA; CDR2 reads SQIVND (reference sequence). The V and J ends lost 5 bases and 1 base respectively, with 21 bases between them. The CDR3 protein is CASSADPVDRQSYEQYF. The CDR3 DNA follows: TGTGCCAGTAGTGCCGACCCGGTTGACAGGCAGTCCTACGAGCAGTACTTC.

The chain has TRBV29-1 and TRBJ1-3; D is uncertain. The CDR3 is 13 amino acids. Deletions cut 6 bases from V and 0 bases from J, with 9 bases between. Germline CDR1 and CDR2: SQVTM and ANQGSEA. The CDR3 sequence is CSVRAASGNTIYF. Written as DNA, the CDR3 is TGCAGCGTACGGGCCGCCTCTGGAAACACCATATATTTT.

This clone has only a few counts. The rearrangement joins TRBV30 to TRBJ1-5, with D perhaps matching TRBD1 (5 bases). The CDR3 spans 15 residues. Germline CDR1 is GTSNPN and CDR2 is SVGIG (reference sequence). Between the trimmed V and J ends, which lost 0 bases and 3 bases, there was a span of 12 bases. In DNA, the CDR3 is TGTGCCTGGAGTGTATCGGGACTGCTCAATCAGCCCCAGCATTTT. This codes for CAWSVSGLLNQPQHF.

The chain carries TRBV16 and TRBJ1-1, with 7 bases lining up with TRBD1. The CDR3 covers 15 residues. CDR1 and CDR2 (germline): KGHSY, FQNENV. V was pared by 5 bases and J by 1 base, with 7 bases of the junction left unmatched. The CDR3, as DNA: TGTGCCAGCAGCAAAACCCCAGGGGGGAACACTGAAGCTTTCTTT. Translating gives CASSKTPGGNTEAFF.

V is TRBV7-9 and J is TRBJ2-1; no clear D gene. CDR3 length equals 14 residues. The V and J ends lost 2 bases and 7 bases respectively, with 12 bases between them. CDR1 SEHNR and CDR2 FQNEAQ come from the germline V gene (reference sequence). The CDR3 nucleotides read TGTGCCAGCAGCTTAAAAATCGGTGCGAATGAGCAGTTCTTC. It codes for CASSLKIGANEQFF.

The CDR3: CASSPPLGGANTEAFF. The CDR3 DNA is TGTGCCAGCAGCCCCCCCCTCGGGGGTGCGAACACTGAAGCTTTCTTT. The gene calls are TRBV4-2 and TRBJ1-1; D perhaps matches TRBD1 (5 bases). This CDR3 spans 16 amino acids. The V end lost 4 bases, the J end lost 1 base, and 16 bases lay between the germline ends. From germline, CDR1 is LGHNA and CDR2 YNFKEQ.

This sequence joins TRBV3-1 (or the pseudogene TRBV3-2) and TRBJ2-3; 9 bases fit TRBD2. The CDR3 runs 18 residues. CDR1 and CDR2 from the germline V gene are LGHDT and YNNKEL (reference sequence). Trimming at V came to 1 base and at J to 5 bases, leaving 13 bases not matched to a gene. The CDR3 sequence: CASSQGLVAGALLDTQYF. In DNA, the CDR3 is TGTGCCAGCAGCCAAGGATTGGTAGCGGGGGCCCTCTTAGATACGCAGTATTTT.

The chain combines TRBV24-1 with TRBJ2-3; the match to TRBD2 covers 9 bases. The ends lost 9 bases at V and 0 bases at J; junction bases unmatched: 6. This CDR3 region has 15 residues. CDR1 is KGHDR and CDR2 is SFDVKD in the germline V gene. The CDR3 nucleotides are TGTGCCACCTCTGCTAGCGGGGCTAGCACAGATACGCAGTATTTT. The encoded protein is CATSASGASTDTQYF.